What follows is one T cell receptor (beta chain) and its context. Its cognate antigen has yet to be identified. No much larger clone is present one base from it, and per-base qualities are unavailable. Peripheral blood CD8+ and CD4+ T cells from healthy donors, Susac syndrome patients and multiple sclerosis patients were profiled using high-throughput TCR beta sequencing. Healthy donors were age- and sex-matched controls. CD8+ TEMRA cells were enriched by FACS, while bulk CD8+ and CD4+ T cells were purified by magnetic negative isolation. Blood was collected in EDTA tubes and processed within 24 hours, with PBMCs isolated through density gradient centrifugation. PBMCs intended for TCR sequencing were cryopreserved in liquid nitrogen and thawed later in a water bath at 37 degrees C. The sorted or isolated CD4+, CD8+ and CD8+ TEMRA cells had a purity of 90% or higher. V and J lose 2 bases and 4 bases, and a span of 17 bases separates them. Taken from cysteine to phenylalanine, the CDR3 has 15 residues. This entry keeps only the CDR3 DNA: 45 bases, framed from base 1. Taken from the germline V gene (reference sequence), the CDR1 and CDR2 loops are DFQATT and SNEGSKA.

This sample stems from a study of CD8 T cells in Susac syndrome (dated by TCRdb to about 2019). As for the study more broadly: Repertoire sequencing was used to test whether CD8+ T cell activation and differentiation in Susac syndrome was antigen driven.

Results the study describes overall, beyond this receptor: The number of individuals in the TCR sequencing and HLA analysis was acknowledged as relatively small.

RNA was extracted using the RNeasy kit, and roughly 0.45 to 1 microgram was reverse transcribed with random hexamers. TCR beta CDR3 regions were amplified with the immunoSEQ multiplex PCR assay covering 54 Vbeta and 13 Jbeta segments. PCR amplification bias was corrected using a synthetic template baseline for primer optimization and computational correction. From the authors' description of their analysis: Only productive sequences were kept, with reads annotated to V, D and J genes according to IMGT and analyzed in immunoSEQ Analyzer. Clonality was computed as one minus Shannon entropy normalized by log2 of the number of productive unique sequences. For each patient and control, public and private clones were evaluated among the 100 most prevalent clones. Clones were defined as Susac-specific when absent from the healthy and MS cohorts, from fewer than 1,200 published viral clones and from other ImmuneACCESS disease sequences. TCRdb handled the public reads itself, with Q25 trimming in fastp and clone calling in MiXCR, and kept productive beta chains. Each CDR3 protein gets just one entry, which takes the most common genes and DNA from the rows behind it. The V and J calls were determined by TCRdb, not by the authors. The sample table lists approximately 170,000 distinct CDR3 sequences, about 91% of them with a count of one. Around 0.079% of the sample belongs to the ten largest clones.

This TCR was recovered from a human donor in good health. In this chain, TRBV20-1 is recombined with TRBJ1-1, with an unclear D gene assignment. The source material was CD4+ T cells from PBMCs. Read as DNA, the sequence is TGCAGTGCTAGAAACCCGGGCGGGGAAGGCACTGAAGCTTTCTTT. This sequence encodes CSARNPGGEGTEAFF.